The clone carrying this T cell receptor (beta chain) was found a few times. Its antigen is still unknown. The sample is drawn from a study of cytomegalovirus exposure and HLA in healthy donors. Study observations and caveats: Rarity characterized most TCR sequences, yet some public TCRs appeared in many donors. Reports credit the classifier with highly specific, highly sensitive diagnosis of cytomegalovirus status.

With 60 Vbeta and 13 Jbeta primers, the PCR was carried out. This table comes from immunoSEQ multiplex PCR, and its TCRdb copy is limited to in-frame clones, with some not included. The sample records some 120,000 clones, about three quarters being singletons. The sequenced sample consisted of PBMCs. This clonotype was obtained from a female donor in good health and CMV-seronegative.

The DNA of the CDR3 is TGTGCCAGCAGCTTCCCTATGAACACTGAAGCTTTCTTT. Its translation is CASSFPMNTEAFF. The genes are TRBV5-4 and TRBJ1-1; D call uncertain. Trimming pared 2 bases from V and 0 bases from J, leaving 5 bases between. This CDR3 comprises 13 residues. Germline CDR1 reads SGHNT; CDR2 reads YYREEE (reference sequence).